The 20 T cell receptor beta chains given below trace back to one sample, sequenced in a study of control samples from healthy donors and cancer patients. Data came from immunoSEQ multiplex PCR; TCRdb stores just in-frame clones and leaves some out. The data contain some 120,000 clones, 85% to 95% of them singletons. Sequencing was done on a sample of blood. These receptors came from a man aged 30 to 45 in good health.

This sequence joins TRBV15 and TRBJ2-5; 9 nucleotides align to TRBD1. This CDR3 is built from 16 residues. V dropped 6 bases and J dropped 1; count of bases not matched to a gene: 9. From germline, CDR1 is LNHNV and CDR2 YYDKDF (reference sequence). CDR3 sequence reads: CATSRGRDRAQETQYF. The DNA of the CDR3 is TGTGCCACCAGTCGGGGCCGGGACAGGGCCCAAGAGACCCAGTACTTC.

The chain is built from TRBV30 and TRBJ2-3; D not resolved. V lost 0 bases, J lost 0 bases, and 10 bases lay in between. The CDR3 totals 15 residues. Germline V CDR1 and CDR2: GTSNPN, SVGIG (reference sequence). The CDR3 reads CAWSVRGASTDTQYF. The CDR3 DNA sequence: TGTGCCTGGAGTGTGAGAGGAGCTAGCACAGATACGCAGTATTTT.

The rearrangement joins TRBV28 to TRBJ2-7; 11 bases map to TRBD1. The CDR3 extends over 17 amino acids. V was pared by 6 bases and J by 1 base, with 11 bases of the junction left unmatched. Per germline, CDR1 MDHEN and CDR2 SYDVKM. CDR3 in amino acids: CASRRQIGTGGSYEQYF. CDR3 coding DNA: TGTGCCAGCAGGCGACAAATCGGGACAGGGGGGTCCTACGAGCAGTACTTC.

This clone has only one observation. The chain is built from TRBV6-6 and TRBJ1-5, with D possibly being TRBD1 (6 bases). Per germline, CDR1 MNHNY and CDR2 SVGAGI (reference sequence). V was cut by 2 bases and J by 9 bases, with 20 bases left in between. This CDR3 region has 16 residues. The CDR3 region is CASSYPEGGGGGPQHF. The CDR3 nucleotides are TGTGCCAGCAGTTACCCTGAGGGGGGGGGAGGAGGGCCCCAGCATTTT.

The CDR3 here is CASRLTRPGTGEYEQYF. The CDR3 DNA sequence: TGTGCCAGCAGGTTAACACGGCCCGGGACAGGGGAGTACGAGCAGTACTTC. V gene TRBV7-9 combines with J gene TRBJ2-7, with TRBD1 identical over 10 bases. This CDR3 spans 17 amino acids. Germline CDR1 and CDR2: SEHNR and FQNEAQ (reference sequence). The J segment lost 4 bases and the V segment lost 6 bases, leaving 15 bases of the junction unmatched.

The V call is TRBV19, the J call TRBJ2-5; no definite D call. V was cut by 9 bases and J by 1 base, with 15 bases left in between. Germline V CDR1 and CDR2: LNHDA, SQIVND (reference sequence). This CDR3 has 14 residues. CDR3 sequence (DNA): TGTGCCAGCAGTCGTCCCAATCTCCAAGAGACCCAGTACTTC. Amino acids: CASSRPNLQETQYF.

The CDR3 loop reads CASSQEAGTGSSYEQYF. CDR3 nucleotide sequence: TGCGCCAGCAGCCAAGAGGCCGGGACGGGGAGCTCCTACGAGCAGTACTTC. This chain connects TRBV4-1 to TRBJ2-7, with D perhaps assigned TRBD1 or TRBD2 (5 bases each). The V and J ends lost 0 bases and 0 bases respectively, with 15 bases between them. This CDR3 contains 17 residues. The V gene's germline CDR1 is MGHRA and CDR2 YSYEKL.

The rearrangement uses TRBV7-8 and TRBJ1-6, with D hard to call. In germline, CDR1 is SGHVS, CDR2 FQNEAQ. CDR3 size: 15 residues. V was shortened by 2 bases and J by 5 bases, with 10 bases between the two germline ends. This chain's CDR3 is CASSLSSANNSPLHF. DNA of the CDR3: TGTGCCAGCAGCTTATCCAGCGCCAATAATTCACCCCTCCACTTT.

The chain combines TRBV10-3 with TRBJ1-2, with D possibly being TRBD1 (6 bases). Germline CDR1 ENHRY, CDR2 SYGVKD. CDR3 length: 11 amino acids. The CDR3 region is CGTWGAYGYTF. The CDR3 DNA reads as TGTGGCACGTGGGGGGCTTATGGCTACACCTTC.

The V gene is TRBV10-1, the J gene TRBJ2-1; D uncertain. The V and J ends lost 3 bases and 9 bases respectively, with 21 bases between them. The germline gives CDR1 WNHNN, CDR2 SYGVQD (reference sequence). The CDR3 runs to 16 residues. CDR3 DNA: TGCGCCAGCAGTGAACCATCAGGACCGCGGCACGGTGAGCAGTTCTTC. This gives the protein CASSEPSGPRHGEQFF.

The J gene is TRBJ2-5, the V gene TRBV25-1; D might be TRBD1 or TRBD2, each matching 5 bases. CDR3 length: 11 amino acids. CDR1 is MGHDK and CDR2 is SYGVNS in the germline V gene. V lost 8 bases to trimming and J lost 7 bases, with 11 bases between them. CDR3 residues: CASGFGGTQYF. The CDR3 DNA is TGTGCCAGCGGTTTTGGGGGGACCCAGTACTTC.

This clone was recorded once. Other DNA sequences of this sample code for an identical CDR3. This chain joins TRBV30 and TRBJ2-7, with D perhaps matching TRBD1 or TRBD2 (5 bases each). V lost 4 bases, J lost 0 bases, and 7 bases lay in between. The CDR3 spans 12 residues. Germline-derived CDR1 and CDR2 are GTSNPN and SVGIG (reference sequence). DNA of the CDR3: TGTGCCTGGAAGGGGAGCTCCTACGAGCAGTACTTC. It encodes CAWKGSSYEQYF. Based on the CDR3 plus reference TRBV30 and TRBJ2-7, the full variable domain is SQTIHQWPATLVQPVGSPLSLECTVEGTSNPNLYWYRQAAGRGLQLLFYSVGIGQISSEVPQNLSASRPQDRQFILSSKKLLLSDSGFYLCAWKGSSYEQYFGPGTRLTVT.

The chain is built from TRBV7-9 and TRBJ2-1; D unresolved. The V gene lost 1 base and the J gene lost 4 bases, with 8 bases spanning the gap. CDR3 length equals 14 residues. Germline assignment: CDR1 SEHNR and CDR2 FQNEAQ (reference sequence). This CDR3 is CASSLGFGYNEQFF. CDR3 coding DNA: TGTGCCAGCAGCTTAGGTTTCGGTTACAATGAGCAGTTCTTC.

V gene TRBV30 combines with J gene TRBJ2-3; D unresolved. The germline V and J ends were trimmed by 0 bases and 1 base, with 14 bases remaining between them. The CDR3 extends over 16 amino acids. Germline V gene sequence: CDR1 GTSNPN, CDR2 SVGIG (reference sequence). CDR3 residues: CAWSVGPNPGTDTQYF. In nucleotides, the CDR3 is TGTGCCTGGAGTGTAGGGCCCAATCCTGGCACAGATACGCAGTATTTT.

CDR3 sequence: CAISESEGSGNTIYF. Here the CDR3 DNA reads TGTGCCATCAGTGAGTCGGAGGGATCTGGAAACACCATATATTTT. This chain uses TRBV10-3 with TRBJ1-3; D gene unclear. Trimming pared 0 bases from V and 1 base from J, leaving 7 bases between. The length of the CDR3 is 15 residues. Germline CDR1 and CDR2: ENHRY and SYGVKD.

This clone was seen only once. This chain links TRBV7-9 with TRBJ2-2; 7 bases fit TRBD1. This CDR3 is built from 15 residues. Looked up from germline, CDR1 is SEHNR and CDR2 is FQNEAQ (reference sequence). The J segment lost 8 bases and the V segment lost 5 bases, leaving 11 bases of the junction unmatched. CDR3 amino acids: CASSPTRTGGGELFF. The DNA for the CDR3 is TGTGCCAGCAGCCCTACTCGGACAGGCGGTGGGGAGCTGTTTTTT.

The V and J genes are TRBV18 and TRBJ1-6; maybe TRBD1 (6 bases). The CDR3 has 16 amino acids. Trimming shortened V by 3 bases and J by 7 bases, and 16 bases separated the two germline ends. In germline, CDR1 is KGHSH, CDR2 LQKENI. The CDR3 here is CASSPELGGVNSPLHF. In DNA, the CDR3 is TGTGCCAGCTCACCCGAATTGGGGGGCGTCAATTCACCCCTCCACTTT. The full variable domain, its missing parts supplied by reference TRBV18 and TRBJ1-6, is NAGVMQNPRHLVRRRGQEARLRCSPMKGHSHVYWYRQLPEEGLKFMVYLQKENIIDESGMPKERFSAEFPKEGPSILRIQQVVRGDSAAYFCASSPELGGVNSPLHFGNGTRLTVT.

The rearrangement joins TRBV9 to TRBJ2-7; 8 nucleotides agree with TRBD2. J gave up 3 bases and V 0 bases, and 8 bases lay outside the gene matches. The CDR3 contains 16 residues. Germline lookup yields CDR1 SGDLS and CDR2 YYNGEE. The CDR3 nucleotides are TGTGCCAGCAGCGTAGGCTCGGCGGGGGGATTCTACGAGCAGTACTTC. Translated: CASSVGSAGGFYEQYF.

On this clone itself: This CDR3 is also generated by other DNA sequences in the sample. V is TRBV7-9 and J is TRBJ2-7; unclear D gene. The CDR3 sequence is 14 residues long. Germline values: CDR1 SEHNR, CDR2 FQNEAQ (reference sequence). Trimming pared 0 bases from V and 0 bases from J, leaving 6 bases between. CDR3 sequence (DNA): TGTGCCAGCAGCTTAGCGGGATCCTCCTACGAGCAGTACTTC. Its translation: CASSLAGSSYEQYF.

V and J are TRBV4-1 and TRBJ2-4; D is unresolved. V was trimmed by 1 base and J by 7 bases, leaving 20 bases between them. The CDR3 extends over 17 amino acids. CDR1 MGHRA and CDR2 YSYEKL come from the germline V gene. For the CDR3, the DNA is TGCGCCAGCAGCCAAGTTTCTCTGTTTGGGCAGTCGAACATTCAGTACTTC. Its translation is CASSQVSLFGQSNIQYF.